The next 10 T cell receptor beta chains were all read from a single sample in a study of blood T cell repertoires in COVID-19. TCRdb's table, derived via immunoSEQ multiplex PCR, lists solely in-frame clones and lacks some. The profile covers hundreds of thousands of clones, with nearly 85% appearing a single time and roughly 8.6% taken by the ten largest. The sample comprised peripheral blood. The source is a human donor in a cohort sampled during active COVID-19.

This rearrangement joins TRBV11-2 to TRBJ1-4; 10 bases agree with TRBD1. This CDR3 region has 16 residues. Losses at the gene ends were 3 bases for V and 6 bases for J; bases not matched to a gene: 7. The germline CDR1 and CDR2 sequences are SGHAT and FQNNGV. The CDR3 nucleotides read TGTGCCAGCAGCTTCCGACAGGGGGCAATTGATGAAAAACTGTTTTTT. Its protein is CASSFRQGAIDEKLFF.

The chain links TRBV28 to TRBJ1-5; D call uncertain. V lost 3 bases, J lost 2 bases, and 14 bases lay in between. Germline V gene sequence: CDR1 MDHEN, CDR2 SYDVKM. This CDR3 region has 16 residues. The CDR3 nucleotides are TGTGCCAGCAGTTTTCACGTGGGTCGGGGCAATCAGCCCCAGCATTTT. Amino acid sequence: CASSFHVGRGNQPQHF.

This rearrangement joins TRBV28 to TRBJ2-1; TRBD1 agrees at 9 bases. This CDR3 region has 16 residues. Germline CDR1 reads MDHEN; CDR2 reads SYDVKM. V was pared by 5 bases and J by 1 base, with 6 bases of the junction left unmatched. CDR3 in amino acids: CASSDLGQGSYNEQFF. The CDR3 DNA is TGTGCCAGCAGTGACCTGGGACAGGGTTCCTACAATGAGCAGTTCTTC.

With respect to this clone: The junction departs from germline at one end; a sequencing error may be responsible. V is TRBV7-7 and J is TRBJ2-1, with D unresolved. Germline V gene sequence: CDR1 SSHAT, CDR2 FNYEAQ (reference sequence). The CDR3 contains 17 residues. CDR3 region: CASSSYEAESSYNEQFF. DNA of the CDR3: TGTGCTAGCAGCTCCTACGAGGCGGAGAGCTCCTACAATGAGCAGTTCTTC.

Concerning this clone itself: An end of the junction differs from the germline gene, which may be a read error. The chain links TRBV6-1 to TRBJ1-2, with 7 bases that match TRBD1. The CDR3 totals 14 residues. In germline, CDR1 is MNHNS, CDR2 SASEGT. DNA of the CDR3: TGTGCCAGCAGAGAAGGGGGCGCGAACTATGGCTACACCTTC. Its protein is CASREGGANYGYTF.

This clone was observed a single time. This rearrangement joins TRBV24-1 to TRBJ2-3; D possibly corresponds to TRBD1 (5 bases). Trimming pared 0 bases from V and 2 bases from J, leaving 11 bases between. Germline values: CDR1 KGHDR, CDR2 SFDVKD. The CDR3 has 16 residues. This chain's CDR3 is CATSDLDSPSTDTQYF. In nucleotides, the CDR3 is TGTGCCACCAGTGATTTGGACAGCCCTTCCACAGATACGCAGTATTTT.

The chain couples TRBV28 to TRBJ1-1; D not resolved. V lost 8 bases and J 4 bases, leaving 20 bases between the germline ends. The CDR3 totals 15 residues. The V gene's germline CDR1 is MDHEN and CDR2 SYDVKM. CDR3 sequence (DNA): TGTGCCAGCGGAAAGAGGGTTTACGGAAGCACTGAAGCTTTCTTT. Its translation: CASGKRVYGSTEAFF.

The chain's CDR3 is CASSQDRDSEDIQYF. The DNA of the CDR3 is TGCGCCAGCAGCCAGGACAGGGATAGTGAGGACATTCAGTACTTC. This chain uses TRBV5-1 with TRBJ2-4; 8 bases map to TRBD1. The CDR3 extends over 15 amino acids. V trimming: 4 bases; J trimming: 8 bases; junction bases outside the gene matches: 11. CDR1 is SGHRS, CDR2 YFSETQ, per germline.

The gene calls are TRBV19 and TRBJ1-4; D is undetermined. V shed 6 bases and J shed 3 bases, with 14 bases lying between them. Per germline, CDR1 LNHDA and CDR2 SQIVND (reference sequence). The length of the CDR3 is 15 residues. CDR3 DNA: TGTGCCAGTAGGGCCGGGTCGACGGCTAATGAAAAACTGTTTTTT. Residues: CASRAGSTANEKLFF.

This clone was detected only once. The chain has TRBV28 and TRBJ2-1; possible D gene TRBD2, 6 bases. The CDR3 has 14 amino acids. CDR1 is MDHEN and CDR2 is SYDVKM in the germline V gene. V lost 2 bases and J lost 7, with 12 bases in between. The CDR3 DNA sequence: TGTGCCAGCAGTTTAGGGGGGATCGGGAATGAGCAGTTCTTC. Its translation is CASSLGGIGNEQFF.